These 18 T cell receptor beta chains came from one sample sequenced in a study of OX40 agonist ivuxolimab in advanced cancers. The method was immunoSEQ multiplex PCR; TCRdb's version includes in-frame clones alone and lacks a portion of them. The repertoire holds roughly 60,000 clones, with 70% to 90% as singletons. Source: CD4+ or CD8+ T cells sorted from blood, taken in a trial of the OX40 agonist ivuxolimab. All receptors derive from an adult with an advanced solid tumor such as melanoma, head and neck, liver or kidney cancer.

In its sample, this clone was seen a few times. J is TRBJ1-4 and V is TRBV21-1. TRBV21-1 is a listed pseudogene. The CDR3 has 14 amino acids. The DNA for the CDR3 is TGTGCCAGCAGCAAAGCTGTGGCTAATGAAAAACTGTTTTTT. It yields the protein CASSKAVANEKLFF.

V and J are TRBV7-8 and TRBJ2-7; 8 nucleotides align to TRBD1. The CDR3 is 15 residues long. J was trimmed by 1 base and V by 1 base; bases with no gene match: 3. Germline V gene lookup returns CDR1 SGHVS and CDR2 FQNEAQ. The CDR3 reads CASSLGTGRSYEQYF. DNA for the CDR3: TGTGCCAGCAGCTTAGGGACAGGGAGGTCCTACGAGCAGTACTTC.

This chain joins TRBV27 and TRBJ2-7, with TRBD1 identical over 11 bases. Germline CDR1 reads MNHEY; CDR2 reads SMNVEV (reference sequence). Unmatched junction bases numbered 3, after V lost 2 bases and J lost 6 bases. The length of the CDR3 is 14 residues. CDR3 sequence: CASSLRDRGGEQYF. The CDR3 region has the DNA TGTGCCAGCAGTTTAAGGGACAGGGGGGGCGAGCAGTACTTC.

The chain combines TRBV28 with TRBJ1-1; D possibly corresponds to TRBD1 (5 bases). V was trimmed by 3 bases and J by 6 bases, leaving 17 bases between them. CDR1 is MDHEN and CDR2 is SYDVKM in the germline V gene. This CDR3 contains 15 residues. The CDR3: CASSFSGGRWAEAFF. As DNA, the CDR3 is TGTGCCAGCAGTTTTAGTGGGGGGAGGTGGGCTGAAGCTTTCTTT. The variable domain in full, completed from reference TRBV28 and TRBJ1-1, reads DVKVTQSSRYLVKRTGEKVFLECVQDMDHENMFWYRQDPGLGLRLIYFSYDVKMKEKGDIPEGYSVSREKKERFSLILESASTNQTSMYLCASSFSGGRWAEAFFGQGTRLTVV.

The gene calls are TRBV7-9 and TRBJ2-2, with 8 bases identical to TRBD1. The CDR3 has 17 amino acids. Germline V gene data show CDR1 as SEHNR and CDR2 as FQNEAQ (reference sequence). The V gene end was trimmed by 4 bases and the J gene end by 4 bases; junction bases not matched to a gene: 11. CDR3 sequence: CASSSNPGQGVTGELFF. CDR3 nucleotide sequence: TGTGCCAGCAGCTCCAATCCAGGACAGGGTGTCACCGGGGAGCTGTTTTTT.

The V and J genes are TRBV6-6 and TRBJ1-6; 7 nucleotides agree with TRBD1. CDR1 is MNHNY, CDR2 SVGAGI, per germline (reference sequence). Trimming removed 6 bases from V and 6 bases from J; junction bases left unmatched: 2. CDR3 length: 13 residues. CDR3 sequence reads: CASSQGGNSPLHF. DNA for the CDR3: TGTGCCAGCAGCCAGGGGGGTAATTCACCCCTCCACTTT.

Concerning this clone itself: One end of the junction does not line up with germline, which may come from a read error. The chain is built from TRBV6-1 and TRBJ1-1; D remains ambiguous. CDR3 length: 14 amino acids. Germline V lookup: CDR1 MNHNS, CDR2 SASEGT. The CDR3 DNA follows: TGTGCCAGCAGTGGGGAGTCCGGGGTAACTGGAGCTTTCTTT. Residues: CASSGESGVTGAFF.

This chain connects TRBV6-1 to TRBJ1-6; D might be TRBD1 (5 bases). Trimming pared 4 bases from V and 10 bases from J, leaving 17 bases between. Germline CDR1 and CDR2: MNHNS and SASEGT. This CDR3 contains 15 residues. CDR3 bases: TGTGCCAGCAGTGGGGGGGAACTGCGCGGCTCACCCCTCCACTTT. Its translation is CASSGGELRGSPLHF.

The CDR3: CASSLSGILNEKLFF. The DNA of the CDR3 is TGTGCCAGCAGTTTATCTGGGATCCTAAATGAAAAACTGTTTTTT. V gene TRBV28 combines with J gene TRBJ1-4; D call uncertain. The CDR3 runs to 15 residues. Germline lookup yields CDR1 MDHEN and CDR2 SYDVKM. V lost 1 base, J lost 5 bases, and 11 bases lay in between.

The chain combines TRBV4-2 with TRBJ1-5, with TRBD1 matching over 8 bases. The CDR3 runs to 16 residues. From germline, CDR1 is LGHNA and CDR2 YNFKEQ. V lost 0 bases, J lost 5 bases, and 6 bases stayed unmatched. The CDR3 sequence: CASSQDRHRGDQPQHF. In DNA form, the CDR3 reads TGTGCCAGCAGCCAAGATCGGCACAGGGGGGATCAGCCCCAGCATTTT.

This clone has just one count. The chain recombines TRBV7-2 with TRBJ1-1, with D possibly TRBD1 on 6 matching bases. The CDR3 has 13 amino acids. V shed 6 bases and J shed 5 bases, with 13 bases lying between them. CDR1 and CDR2 from the germline V gene are SGHTA and FQGNSA. CDR3 sequence reads: CASSPDRYTEAFF. For the CDR3, the DNA is TGTGCCAGCAGTCCTGACAGGTATACTGAAGCTTTCTTT.

The chain uses TRBV11-3 and TRBJ2-1; unclear D gene. This CDR3 has 13 amino acids. Germline lookup yields CDR1 SGHNT and CDR2 YENEEA. Trimming stripped 1 base from V and 9 bases from J, with 10 bases between. The CDR3 nucleotides are TGTGCCAGCAGCTTAGCGAGTGGTGGTGAGCAGTTCTTC. Its protein product is CASSLASGGEQFF.

This chain uses TRBV5-1 with TRBJ2-1, with 11 nucleotides matching TRBD2. Germline V gene lookup returns CDR1 SGHRS and CDR2 YFSETQ. The trim removed 4 bases at V and 4 bases at J, leaving 4 bases unmatched. The CDR3 has 15 residues. DNA of the CDR3: TGCGCCAGCAGCCGGACTAGCGGGTATTACAATGAGCAGTTCTTC. It specifies CASSRTSGYYNEQFF.

V usage is TRBV2 and J usage is TRBJ2-7; 7 bases fit TRBD1. Trimming cost V 1 base and J 0 bases; bases outside gene matches: 0. The CDR3 has 14 residues. The germline V gene encodes CDR1 SNHLY and CDR2 FYNNEI. This CDR3 is CASSEGTGSYEQYF. In nucleotides, the CDR3 is TGTGCCAGCAGTGAAGGGACAGGCTCCTACGAGCAGTACTTC. Full variable domain (rest looked up from reference TRBV2 and TRBJ2-7): EPEVTQTPSHQVTQMGQEVILRCVPISNHLYFYWYRQILGQKVEFLVSFYNNEISEKSEIFDDQFSVERPDGSNFTLKIRSTKLEDSAMYFCASSEGTGSYEQYFGPGTRLTVT.

The chain combines TRBV9 with TRBJ2-7; the D gene could be TRBD1 or TRBD2 (5 bases each). Germline lookup yields CDR1 SGDLS and CDR2 YYNGEE. Trimming removed 0 bases from V and 3 bases from J, with 13 bases in between. CDR3 length: 15 residues. CDR3 amino acids: CASSVVRDRYYEQYF. CDR3 bases: TGTGCCAGCAGCGTAGTACGGGACCGATACTACGAGCAGTACTTC.

This rearrangement joins TRBV4-1 to TRBJ2-1, with D possibly TRBD2 on 6 matching bases. Trimming pared 0 bases from V and 7 bases from J, leaving 19 bases between. From germline, CDR1 is MGHRA and CDR2 YSYEKL. The CDR3 loop spans 17 amino acids. CDR3 sequence: CASSQDPVGGVRNEQFF. CDR3 nucleotides: TGCGCCAGCAGCCAAGATCCGGTCGGGGGAGTAAGGAATGAGCAGTTCTTC.

The chain has TRBV29-1 and TRBJ2-1; 14 nucleotides agree with TRBD2. The V and J ends lost 6 bases and 7 bases, in that order; junction bases with no gene match: 2. CDR3 length: 13 amino acids. Germline V lookup: CDR1 SQVTM, CDR2 ANQGSEA. The CDR3 nucleotides are TGCAGCGTACGACTAGCGGGGGGGAATGAGCAGTTCTTC. As protein: CSVRLAGGNEQFF.

The V and J genes are TRBV10-2 and TRBJ2-3; TRBD2 aligns across 7 bases. Per the germline V gene, CDR1 is WSHSY and CDR2 is SAAADI. V gave up 4 bases and J gave up 6 bases; unmatched junction bases: 4. This CDR3 region has 13 residues. CDR3 DNA sequence: TGCGCCAGCAGTGGAGGGGAGGGGGATACGCAGTATTTT. It encodes CASSGGEGDTQYF.